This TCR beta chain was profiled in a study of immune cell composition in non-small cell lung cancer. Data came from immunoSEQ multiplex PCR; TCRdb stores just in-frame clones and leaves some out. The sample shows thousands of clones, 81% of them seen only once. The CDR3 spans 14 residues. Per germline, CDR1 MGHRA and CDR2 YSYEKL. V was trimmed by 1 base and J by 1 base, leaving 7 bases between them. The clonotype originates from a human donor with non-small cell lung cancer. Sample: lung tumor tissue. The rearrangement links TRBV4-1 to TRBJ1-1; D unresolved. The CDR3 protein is CASSQGRRNTEAFF. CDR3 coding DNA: TGCGCCAGCAGCCAAGGGCGGCGGAACACTGAAGCTTTCTTT.